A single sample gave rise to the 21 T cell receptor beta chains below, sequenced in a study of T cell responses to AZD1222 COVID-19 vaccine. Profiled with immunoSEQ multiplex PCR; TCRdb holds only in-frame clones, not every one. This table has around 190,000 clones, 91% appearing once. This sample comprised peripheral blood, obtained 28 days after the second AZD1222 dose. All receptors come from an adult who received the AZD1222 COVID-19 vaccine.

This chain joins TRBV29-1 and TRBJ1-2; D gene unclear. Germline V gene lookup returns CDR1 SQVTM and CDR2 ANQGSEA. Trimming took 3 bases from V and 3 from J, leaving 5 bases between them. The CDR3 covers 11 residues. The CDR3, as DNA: TGCAGCGTTGACAAGTACTATGGCTACACCTTC. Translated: CSVDKYYGYTF.

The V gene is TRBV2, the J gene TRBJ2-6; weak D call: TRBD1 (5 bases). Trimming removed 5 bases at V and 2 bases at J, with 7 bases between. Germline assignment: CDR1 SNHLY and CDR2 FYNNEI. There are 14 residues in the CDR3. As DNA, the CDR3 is TGTGCCAGCAGTCCAGGGACTGGGGCCAACGTCCTGACTTTC. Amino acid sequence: CASSPGTGANVLTF.

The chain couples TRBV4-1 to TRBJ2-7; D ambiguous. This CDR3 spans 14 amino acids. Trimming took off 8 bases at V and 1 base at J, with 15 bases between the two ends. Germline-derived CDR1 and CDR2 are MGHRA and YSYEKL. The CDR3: CASAPRVGSYEQYF. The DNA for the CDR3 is TGCGCCAGCGCTCCCCGCGTGGGGTCCTACGAGCAGTACTTC.

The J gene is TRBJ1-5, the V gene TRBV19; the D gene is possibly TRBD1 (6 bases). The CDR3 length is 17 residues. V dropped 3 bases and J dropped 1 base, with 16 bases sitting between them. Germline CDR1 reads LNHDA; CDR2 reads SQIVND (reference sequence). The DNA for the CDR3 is TGTGCCAGTAGTATGCGGGGAGGGGGGTTCAGCAATCAGCCCCAGCATTTT. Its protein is CASSMRGGGFSNQPQHF.

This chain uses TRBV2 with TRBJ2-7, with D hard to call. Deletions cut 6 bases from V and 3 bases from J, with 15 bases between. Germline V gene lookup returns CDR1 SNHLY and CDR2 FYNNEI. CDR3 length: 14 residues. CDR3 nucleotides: TGTGCCAGCAGAGTTGACAACCGGGTCTACGAGCAGTACTTC. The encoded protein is CASRVDNRVYEQYF.

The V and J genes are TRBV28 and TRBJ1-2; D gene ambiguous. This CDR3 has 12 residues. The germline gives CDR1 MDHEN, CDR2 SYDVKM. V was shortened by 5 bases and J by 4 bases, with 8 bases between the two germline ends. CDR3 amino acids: CASSLEAYGYTF. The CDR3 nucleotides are TGTGCCAGCAGTCTGGAAGCCTATGGCTACACCTTC.

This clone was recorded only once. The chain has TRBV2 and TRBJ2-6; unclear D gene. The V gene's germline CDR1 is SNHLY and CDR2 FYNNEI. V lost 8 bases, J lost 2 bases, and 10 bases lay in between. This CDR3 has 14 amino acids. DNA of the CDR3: TGTGCCAGCGCCGAAACCACTGGGGCCAACGTCCTGACTTTC. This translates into CASAETTGANVLTF. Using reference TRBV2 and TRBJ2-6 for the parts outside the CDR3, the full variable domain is EPEVTQTPSHQVTQMGQEVILRCVPISNHLYFYWYRQILGQKVEFLVSFYNNEISEKSEIFDDQFSVERPDGSNFTLKIRSTKLEDSAMYFCASAETTGANVLTFGAGSRLTVL.

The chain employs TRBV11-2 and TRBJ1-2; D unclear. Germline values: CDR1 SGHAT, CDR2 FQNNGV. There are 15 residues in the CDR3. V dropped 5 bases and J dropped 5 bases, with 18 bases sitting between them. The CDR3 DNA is TGTGCCAGCAGCCCCGAAGGTGCTCTAGGGTATGGCTACACCTTC. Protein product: CASSPEGALGYGYTF.

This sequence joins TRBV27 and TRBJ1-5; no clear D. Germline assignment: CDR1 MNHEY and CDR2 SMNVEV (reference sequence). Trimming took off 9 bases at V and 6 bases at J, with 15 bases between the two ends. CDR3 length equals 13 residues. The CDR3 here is CASRALASQPQHF. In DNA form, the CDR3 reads TGTGCCAGTCGGGCCCTAGCAAGTCAGCCCCAGCATTTT.

CDR3 protein: CASSPRPGQAVYGYTF. The CDR3 nucleotides read TGTGCCAGTAGTCCGCGACCGGGACAGGCCGTCTATGGCTACACCTTC. V usage is TRBV19 and J usage is TRBJ1-2; 8 bases map to TRBD1. V was pared by 5 bases and J by 4 bases, with 12 bases of the junction left unmatched. This CDR3 is 16 amino acids long. The V gene's germline CDR1 is LNHDA and CDR2 SQIVND (reference sequence).

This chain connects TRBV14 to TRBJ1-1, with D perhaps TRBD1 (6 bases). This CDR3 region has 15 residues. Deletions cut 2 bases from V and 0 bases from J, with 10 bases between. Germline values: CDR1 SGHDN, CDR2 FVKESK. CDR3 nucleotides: TGTGCCAGCAGCCAATGGACAGTCATGAACACTGAAGCTTTCTTT. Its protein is CASSQWTVMNTEAFF.

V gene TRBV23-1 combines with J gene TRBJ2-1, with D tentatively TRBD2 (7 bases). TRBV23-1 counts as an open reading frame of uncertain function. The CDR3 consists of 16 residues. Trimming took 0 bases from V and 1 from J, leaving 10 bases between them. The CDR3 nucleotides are TGCGCCAGCAGTCAATCGGGGGGGCCTTCCTACAATGAGCAGTTCTTC. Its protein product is CASSQSGGPSYNEQFF.

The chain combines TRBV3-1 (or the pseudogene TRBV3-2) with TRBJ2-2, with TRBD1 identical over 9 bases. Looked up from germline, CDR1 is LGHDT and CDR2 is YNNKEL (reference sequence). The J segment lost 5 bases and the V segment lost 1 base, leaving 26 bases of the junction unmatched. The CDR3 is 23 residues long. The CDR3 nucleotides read TGTGCCAGCAGCCAAGGGAGATTTCGAAAGGGGGACAGGGACTCCCCGGAGACCGGGGAGCTGTTTTTT. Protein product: CASSQGRFRKGDRDSPETGELFF.

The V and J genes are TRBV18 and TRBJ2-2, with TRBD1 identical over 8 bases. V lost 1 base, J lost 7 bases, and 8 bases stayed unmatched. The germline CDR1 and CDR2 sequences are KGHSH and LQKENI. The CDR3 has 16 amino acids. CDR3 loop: CASSPRQTGEVGELFF. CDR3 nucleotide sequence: TGTGCCAGCTCACCACGGCAGACAGGGGAGGTCGGGGAGCTGTTTTTT.

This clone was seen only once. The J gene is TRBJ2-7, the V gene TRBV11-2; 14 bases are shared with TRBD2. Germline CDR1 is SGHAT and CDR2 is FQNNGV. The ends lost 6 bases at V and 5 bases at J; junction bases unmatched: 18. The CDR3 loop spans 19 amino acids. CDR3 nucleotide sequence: TGTGCCAGCAGATCGAATCCGGGACTAGCGGGAGATGTAGGCAACGAGCAGTACTTC. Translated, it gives CASRSNPGLAGDVGNEQYF.

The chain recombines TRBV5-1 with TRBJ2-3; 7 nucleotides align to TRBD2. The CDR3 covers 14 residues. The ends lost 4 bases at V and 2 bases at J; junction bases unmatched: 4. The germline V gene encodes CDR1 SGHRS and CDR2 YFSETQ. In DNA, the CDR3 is TGCGCCAGCAGCCCGGGGGGTTACACAGATACGCAGTATTTT. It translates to CASSPGGYTDTQYF. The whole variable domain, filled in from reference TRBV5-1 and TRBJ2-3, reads KAGVTQTPRYLIKTRGQQVTLSCSPISGHRSVSWYQQTPGQGLQFLFEYFSETQRNKGNFPGRFSGRQFSNSRSEMNVSTLELGDSALYLCASSPGGYTDTQYFGPGTRLTVL.

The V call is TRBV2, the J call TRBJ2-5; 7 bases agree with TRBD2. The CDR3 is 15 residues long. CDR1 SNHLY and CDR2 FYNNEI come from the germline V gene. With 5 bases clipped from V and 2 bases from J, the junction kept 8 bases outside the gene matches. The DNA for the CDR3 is TGTGCCAGCAGTTTTGCGGGAGTTGGTCAAGAGACCCAGTACTTC. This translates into CASSFAGVGQETQYF. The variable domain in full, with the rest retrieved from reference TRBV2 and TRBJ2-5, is EPEVTQTPSHQVTQMGQEVILRCVPISNHLYFYWYRQILGQKVEFLVSFYNNEISEKSEIFDDQFSVERPDGSNFTLKIRSTKLEDSAMYFCASSFAGVGQETQYFGPGTRLLVL.

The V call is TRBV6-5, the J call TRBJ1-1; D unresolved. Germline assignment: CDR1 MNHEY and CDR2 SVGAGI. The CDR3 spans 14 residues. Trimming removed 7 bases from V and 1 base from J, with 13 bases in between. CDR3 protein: CASMQLVRNTEAFF. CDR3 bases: TGTGCCAGCATGCAACTTGTCCGGAACACTGAAGCTTTCTTT.

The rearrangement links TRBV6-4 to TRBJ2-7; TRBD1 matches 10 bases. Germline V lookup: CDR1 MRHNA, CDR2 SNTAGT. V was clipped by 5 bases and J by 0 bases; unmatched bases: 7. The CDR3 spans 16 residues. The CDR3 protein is CASSKLRTGGSYEQYF. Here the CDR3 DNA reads TGTGCCAGCAGTAAGCTACGGACAGGGGGCTCCTACGAGCAGTACTTC.

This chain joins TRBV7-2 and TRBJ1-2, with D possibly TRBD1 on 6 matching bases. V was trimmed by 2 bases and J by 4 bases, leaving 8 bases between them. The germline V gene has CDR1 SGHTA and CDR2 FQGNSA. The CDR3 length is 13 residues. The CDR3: CASSLTGTYGYTF. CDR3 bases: TGTGCCAGCAGCTTAACAGGGACCTATGGCTACACCTTC.

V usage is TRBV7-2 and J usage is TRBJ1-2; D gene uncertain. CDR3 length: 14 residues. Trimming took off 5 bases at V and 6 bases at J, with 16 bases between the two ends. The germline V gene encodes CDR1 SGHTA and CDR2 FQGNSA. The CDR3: CASSPTPVRDGYTF. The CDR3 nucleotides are TGTGCCAGCAGCCCCACGCCGGTAAGGGATGGCTACACCTTC.